This T cell receptor (beta chain) was sequenced in a study of cytomegalovirus exposure and HLA in healthy donors. General study points: A missense variant in DCLRE1C was later tied to TCR beta V- and J-gene trimming. An analysis done earlier found most TCR beta V segments productive about 87% or about 30% of the time.

A multiplex PCR was run with 60 Vbeta primers and 13 Jbeta primers. Clones were read by immunoSEQ multiplex PCR, and TCRdb kept only the in-frame ones, dropping some. The sample contains under 200,000 clones, 80% of which appear only once. The CDR3 loop spans 13 amino acids. From germline, CDR1 is LNHNV and CDR2 YYDKDF (reference sequence). V was pared by 5 bases and J by 6 bases, with 11 bases between. Note on this clone: Its antigen is still unknown.

Sequencing used PBMCs. The chain is built from TRBV15 and TRBJ2-1; tentatively, D is TRBD2 (6 bases). The TCR was taken from a man in his forties in good health and CMV-seronegative. The CDR3 nucleotides are TGTGCCACCAGCGCCGGGGGTACCAATGAGCAGTTCTTC. Its translation is CATSAGGTNEQFF.